Listed below are T cell receptor beta chains from one sample, sequenced in a study of CD8 T cells in Susac syndrome. MiXCR was run by TCRdb on the immunoSEQ multiplex PCR reads, yielding one entry per CDR3 protein. The sample consists of hundreds of thousands of distinct CDR3 sequences, more than 75% of them appearing once. The sequenced sample consisted of CD8+ T cells from PBMCs. All receptors derive from a human donor with multiple sclerosis. CDR3s include the opening cysteine and the closing phenylalanine or tryptophan. The D gene is left open where the match is weak. Rows give clone size only sometimes, using once, few, many, or a class for an expanded clone.

V	D	J	length	size	CDR3	DNA
TRBV30	.	TRBJ2-7	13	once	CAWSFDRAYEQYF	TGTGCCTGGAGCTTCGACCGAGCCTACGAGCAGTACTTC
TRBV18	.	TRBJ2-7	14	once	CASSGKDEVYEQYF	TGTGCCAGCTCGGGAAAAGACGAGGTGTACGAGCAGTACTTC
TRBV5-4	.	TRBJ2-3	13	.	CASSWGPIDTQYF	TGTGCCAGCAGCTGGGGTCCTATAGATACGCAGTATTTT
TRBV5-1	TRBD2	TRBJ2-7	13	few	CASRTSDLYEQYF	TGCGCCAGCAGGACTAGCGATCTCTACGAGCAGTACTTC
TRBV12-3/TRBV12-4	TRBD1	TRBJ1-2	14	.	CASSPLAGGYGYTF	TGTGCCAGCAGTCCCCTCGCAGGGGGCTATGGCTACACCTTC
TRBV6-5	.	TRBJ1-1	13	.	CASSHRGGTEAFF	TGTGCCAGCAGCCACCGGGGGGGCACTGAAGCTTTCTTT
TRBV19	.	TRBJ1-5	13	.	CASKGVGNQPQHF	TGTGCCAGTAAGGGTGTTGGTAATCAGCCCCAGCATTTT
TRBV6-6	TRBD1	TRBJ2-7	13	few	CASTYRGPDEQYF	TGTGCCAGCACATACAGGGGGCCCGACGAGCAGTACTTC
TRBV30	.	TRBJ2-7	10	.	CAWSEKDKYF	TGTGCCTGGAGCGAGAAGGACAAGTACTTC
TRBV6-5	TRBD1	TRBJ2-7	12	.	CAVRDRGLEQYF	TGTGCCGTCCGGGACAGGGGGCTCGAGCAGTACTTC
TRBV7-8	.	TRBJ1-6	14	.	CASSYTGLSSPLHF	TGTGCCAGCAGCTATACAGGGTTATCTTCACCCCTCCACTTT
TRBV5-1	.	TRBJ2-7	14	.	CASSSDSFPYEQYF	TGCGCCAGCAGCTCTGACAGTTTTCCCTACGAGCAGTACTTC
TRBV15	.	TRBJ1-5	15	once	CATSRDSDGNQPQHF	TGTGCCACCAGCAGAGATTCGGACGGCAATCAGCCCCAGCATTTT
TRBV6-5	.	TRBJ2-2	13	few	CATRGGAPGELFF	TGTGCCACTAGGGGCGGTGCCCCCGGGGAGCTGTTTTTT
TRBV12-3/TRBV12-4	TRBD1	TRBJ1-3	15	.	CASSGTGYSGNTIYF	TGTGCCAGCAGTGGGACAGGATACTCTGGAAACACCATATATTTT
TRBV27	TRBD1	TRBJ1-2	16	.	CASSWTGGRANYGYTF	TGTGCCAGCAGTTGGACAGGGGGCAGAGCTAACTATGGCTACACCTTC
TRBV28	.	TRBJ1-1	13	once	CASNEWMNTEAFF	TGTGCCAGCAATGAGTGGATGAACACTGAAGCTTTCTTT
TRBV2	.	TRBJ1-1	10	.	CATLWMRAFF	TGTGCCACCCTTTGGATGAGGGCTTTCTTT
TRBV28	TRBD2	TRBJ2-3	17	.	CASSLFPTRGGKDTQYF	TGTGCCAGCAGTTTGTTTCCGACTAGGGGAGGGAAAGATACGCAGTATTTT
TRBV9	.	TRBJ2-3	16	once	CASSVGGGRHTDTQYF	TGTGCCAGCAGCGTAGGCGGGGGCCGGCACACAGATACGCAGTATTTT
TRBV9	.	TRBJ1-5	15	.	CASSVDGVSNQPQHF	TGTGCCAGCAGCGTAGACGGGGTTTCCAATCAGCCCCAGCATTTT
TRBV6-6	TRBD2	TRBJ2-1	16	.	CASSYGGLAGNNEQFF	TGTGCCAGCAGTTACGGGGGACTAGCGGGCAACAATGAGCAGTTCTTC
TRBV4-1	TRBD1	TRBJ1-4	15	.	CASSQAGGAGEKLFF	TGCGCCAGCAGCCAAGCAGGGGGGGCTGGTGAAAAACTGTTTTTT
TRBV7-9	.	TRBJ2-1	13	.	CASRRPGGGEQFF	TGTGCCAGCAGGAGACCGGGTGGGGGTGAGCAGTTCTTC
TRBV7-9	.	TRBJ2-1	15	.	CASSSTAVGGNEQFF	TGTGCCAGCAGCTCAACAGCGGTGGGAGGCAATGAGCAGTTCTTC
TRBV25-1	.	TRBJ2-5	11	.	CATERGETQYF	TGTGCCACCGAAAGAGGGGAGACCCAGTACTTC
TRBV30	.	TRBJ1-5	15	.	CAWSGGDYSNQPQHF	TGTGCCTGGAGCGGGGGAGATTATAGCAATCAGCCCCAGCATTTT
TRBV7-9	TRBD1	TRBJ2-7	14	.	CASSSGQVNYEQYF	TGTGCCAGCAGCTCGGGACAGGTAAACTACGAGCAGTACTTC
TRBV28	.	TRBJ2-5	15	.	CASTPGQGKRETQYF	TGTGCCAGCACCCCTGGGCAGGGGAAGAGGGAGACCCAGTACTTC
TRBV27	.	TRBJ1-3	15	.	CASSEAGSSGNTIYF	TGTGCCAGCAGCGAAGCCGGCAGCTCTGGAAACACCATATATTTT
TRBV28	.	TRBJ2-1	14	.	CASTNWRVDNEQFF	TGTGCCAGCACAAACTGGCGGGTGGACAATGAGCAGTTCTTC
TRBV7-8	.	TRBJ2-7	16	.	CASSDHLGDFSYEQYF	TGTGCCAGCAGCGACCACCTTGGGGACTTCTCCTACGAGCAGTACTTC
TRBV29-1	TRBD2	TRBJ2-1	16	.	CSVYAPGLGGYNEQFF	TGCAGCGTTTACGCCCCGGGACTGGGGGGGTATAATGAGCAGTTCTTC
TRBV20-1	.	TRBJ2-1	11	.	CSARDRDEQFF	TGCAGTGCTAGAGATCGCGATGAGCAGTTCTTC
TRBV28	.	TRBJ1-5	16	.	CASRSSGIRSNQPQHF	TGTGCCAGCAGGTCATCAGGGATTCGTAGCAATCAGCCCCAGCATTTT
TRBV19	.	TRBJ1-4	18	.	CASSIVPVAVSTNEKLFF	TGTGCCAGTAGTATAGTTCCAGTGGCCGTCTCAACTAATGAAAAACTGTTTTTT
TRBV13	.	TRBJ2-3	16	.	CASYLLIGASTDTQYF	TGTGCCAGCTACCTTTTAATCGGGGCTAGCACAGATACGCAGTATTTT
TRBV27	TRBD1	TRBJ2-3	15	.	CASSLIGTGADTQYF	TGTGCCAGCAGTTTAATTGGGACAGGGGCAGATACGCAGTATTTT
TRBV5-1	.	TRBJ2-3	13	.	CASSPGLQDTQYF	TGCGCCAGCAGCCCGGGACTGCAAGATACGCAGTATTTT
TRBV25-1	.	TRBJ1-2	15	.	CASSEYRGLSYGYTF	TGTGCCAGCAGTGAATACAGAGGGCTTTCTTATGGCTACACCTTC
TRBV14	.	TRBJ2-1	13	.	CASSRGSSDEQFF	TGTGCCAGCAGCCGAGGTTCTAGCGATGAGCAGTTCTTC
TRBV5-1	TRBD1	TRBJ1-1	13	.	CASSQGQGYEAFF	TGCGCCAGCAGCCAGGGACAGGGGTATGAAGCTTTCTTT
TRBV19	TRBD2	TRBJ2-7	14	.	CASSVSGRAYEQYF	TGTGCCAGTAGTGTTAGCGGGAGGGCCTACGAGCAGTACTTC
TRBV2	.	TRBJ1-1	14	.	CASSRNYRDTVAFF	TGTGCCAGCAGTCGCAATTACAGGGACACTGTAGCTTTCTTT
TRBV20-1	TRBD2	TRBJ2-7	14	.	CSASWSGTTYEQYF	TGCAGTGCTAGTTGGTCTGGGACTACCTACGAGCAGTACTTC
TRBV6-5	TRBD2	TRBJ2-3	18	.	CASSFLPLAGGTTDTQYF	TGTGCCAGCAGTTTTCTCCCCTTAGCGGGAGGCACCACAGATACGCAGTATTTT
TRBV5-6	TRBD2	TRBJ2-1	14	.	CASVLAGAPNEQFF	TGTGCCAGTGTACTAGCGGGAGCCCCAAATGAGCAGTTCTTC
TRBV5-6	.	TRBJ2-3	16	.	CASSSIQGEMIDTQYF	TGTGCCAGCAGCTCTATCCAAGGGGAGATGATAGATACGCAGTATTTT
TRBV7-6	.	TRBJ2-5	13	.	CASRSLDWETQYF	TGTGCCAGTCGGTCCCTCGACTGGGAGACCCAGTACTTC
TRBV4-1	.	TRBJ2-7	13	.	CASSQVLDYEQYF	TGCGCCAGCAGCCAAGTTCTAGACTACGAGCAGTACTTC
TRBV19	.	TRBJ1-5	15	once	CASRRLREGSQPQHF	TGTGCCAGTAGGAGGCTCAGGGAAGGATCGCAGCCCCAGCATTTT